The 19 T cell receptor beta chains below were found in one sample sequenced in a study of blood T cell repertoires in COVID-19. Method: immunoSEQ multiplex PCR; TCRdb's copy keeps in-frame clones and lacks some. This table has fewer than 120,000 clones, 82% appearing once. Input material: peripheral blood. These receptors all come from a woman aged 60-75 years with acute or convalescent COVID-19.

Turning to this clone: The same CDR3 is also encoded by other DNA sequences in this sample. The chain has TRBV19 and TRBJ1-1; D is uncertain. The CDR3 runs to 12 residues. The V end lost 5 bases, the J end lost 3 bases, and 7 bases lay between the germline ends. In germline, CDR1 is LNHDA, CDR2 SQIVND (reference sequence). The CDR3 sequence: CASSSPDTEAFF. Here the CDR3 DNA reads TGTGCCAGTAGTTCTCCTGACACTGAAGCTTTCTTT.

This chain links TRBV18 with TRBJ2-7; 10 positions agree with TRBD1. V lost 2 bases to trimming and J lost 6 bases; unmatched junction nucleotides: 7. The CDR3 runs 15 residues. Germline assignment: CDR1 KGHSH and CDR2 LQKENI. In DNA, the CDR3 is TGTGCCAGCTCACCAACGGGTGGGACAGGGGCCGAGCAGTACTTC. It translates to CASSPTGGTGAEQYF.

The chain links TRBV6-5 to TRBJ2-7; 8 bases are a match to TRBD1. J was trimmed by 3 bases and V by 5 bases; bases with no gene match: 9. The CDR3 is 15 residues long. The germline V gene has CDR1 MNHEY and CDR2 SVGAGI. In DNA form, the CDR3 reads TGTGCCAGCAGTCCGCAGGCGACAGGGGACTACGAGCAGTACTTC. Its protein product is CASSPQATGDYEQYF.

The V call is TRBV7-2, the J call TRBJ1-1; the match to TRBD1 covers 9 bases. The V gene end was trimmed by 4 bases and the J gene end by 6 bases; junction bases not matched to a gene: 6. In germline, CDR1 is SGHTA, CDR2 FQGNSA. CDR3 length equals 14 residues. The CDR3 DNA follows: TGTGCCAGCAGCTGGACAGGGGAGTATGCTGAAGCTTTCTTT. It yields the protein CASSWTGEYAEAFF.

CDR3 region: CASSPLGGSANTGELFF. The CDR3 DNA reads TGTGCCAGCTCACCATTAGGGGGTTCGGCGAACACCGGGGAGCTGTTTTTT. The genes are TRBV18 and TRBJ2-2, with D perhaps matching TRBD1 (6 bases). CDR1 KGHSH and CDR2 LQKENI come from the germline V gene. The CDR3 is made up of 17 amino acids. The V end lost 2 bases, the J end lost 0 bases, and 13 bases lay between the germline ends.

The rearrangement links TRBV7-2 to TRBJ1-4, with 7 bases aligning to TRBD1. From germline, CDR1 is SGHTA and CDR2 FQGNSA. Trimming at V came to 1 base and at J to 3 bases, leaving 2 bases not matched to a gene. The CDR3 is 15 residues long. Here the CDR3 DNA reads TGTGCCAGCAGCTTAGTAAGGGGGCCTAATGAAAAACTGTTTTTT. Its protein product is CASSLVRGPNEKLFF. Full variable domain (rest looked up from reference TRBV7-2 and TRBJ1-4): GAGVSQSPSNKVTEKGKDVELRCDPISGHTALYWYRQSLGQGLEFLIYFQGNSAPDKSGLPSDRFSAERTGGSVSTLTIQRTQQEDSAVYLCASSLVRGPNEKLFFGSGTQLSVL.

The chain couples TRBV28 to TRBJ1-2; D is possibly TRBD1 (5 bases). V lost 4 bases, J lost 5 bases, and 11 bases lay in between. Germline V CDR1 and CDR2: MDHEN, SYDVKM. The CDR3 extends over 13 amino acids. CDR3 loop: CASSSLRGYGYTF. The CDR3 DNA reads as TGTGCCAGCAGTTCGCTAAGGGGTTATGGCTACACCTTC.

The chain joins TRBV4-3 to TRBJ1-6; 9 nucleotides match TRBD1. The V and J ends lost 0 bases and 9 bases, in that order; junction bases with no gene match: 6. This CDR3 contains 16 residues. Germline loops: CDR1 LGHNA, CDR2 YSLEER. For the CDR3, the DNA is TGCGCCAGCAGCCAAGAAAGGGGGACAGGGTTTTCACCCCTCCACTTT. It specifies CASSQERGTGFSPLHF.

The chain has TRBV24-1 and TRBJ2-5; no clear D gene. CDR1 and CDR2 from the germline V gene are KGHDR and SFDVKD. The CDR3 runs to 14 residues. The V and J ends lost 4 bases and 1 base respectively, with 9 bases between them. The CDR3 coding sequence is TGTGCCACCAGTGACCCGACATTCCAAGAGACCCAGTACTTC. Protein product: CATSDPTFQETQYF.

The J gene is TRBJ1-2, the V gene TRBV14; no clear D. This CDR3 is built from 15 residues. The V end lost 4 bases, the J end lost 8 bases, and 20 bases lay between the germline ends. Germline V gene lookup returns CDR1 SGHDN and CDR2 FVKESK. In DNA form, the CDR3 reads TGTGCCAGCAGCCCCCTCAAGGCGGGCTCGGGCGGCTACACCTTC. This codes for CASSPLKAGSGGYTF. The full variable domain, rest sourced from reference TRBV14 and TRBJ1-2, is EAGVTQFPSHSVIEKGQTVTLRCDPISGHDNLYWYRRVMGKEIKFLLHFVKESKQDESGMPNNRFLAERTGGTYSTLKVQPAELEDSGVYFCASSPLKAGSGGYTFGSGTRLTVV.

V usage is TRBV18 and J usage is TRBJ1-2, with 8 positions matching TRBD1. Germline values: CDR1 KGHSH, CDR2 LQKENI. V gave up 2 bases and J gave up 8 bases; unmatched junction bases: 10. The CDR3 runs to 15 residues. Here the CDR3 reads CASSPGVQGAGGYTF. Written as DNA, the CDR3 is TGTGCCAGCTCACCAGGGGTCCAGGGGGCAGGAGGCTACACCTTC.

This clone has only one observation. The chain joins TRBV10-3 to TRBJ2-3; 7 bases match TRBD2. V lost 0 bases and J lost 7; bases outside the gene matches: 4. The CDR3 runs to 14 residues. Germline V gene sequence: CDR1 ENHRY, CDR2 SYGVKD. CDR3 sequence reads: CAISESSGENTQYF. The CDR3 DNA sequence: TGTGCCATCAGTGAGTCCAGCGGGGAAAATACGCAGTATTTT.

The chain couples TRBV28 to TRBJ2-3; D remains unclear. This CDR3 region has 14 residues. CDR1 and CDR2 from the germline V gene are MDHEN and SYDVKM. The ends were cut back, 2 bases at V and 5 bases at J, with 11 bases in the middle. CDR3 sequence: CASSLPGTLDTQYF. The CDR3 DNA reads TGTGCCAGCAGTTTACCGGGTACTCTAGATACGCAGTATTTT.

V usage is TRBV6-1 and J usage is TRBJ1-2, with 8 positions matching TRBD1. Germline V gives CDR1 MNHNS, CDR2 SASEGT. Trimming took 1 base from V and 9 from J; bases not matched to a gene: 4. The length of the CDR3 is 13 residues. The CDR3 DNA sequence: TGTGCCAGCAGTGAAGTAGGACAGGGCAGCTACACCTTC. Its translation is CASSEVGQGSYTF.

V is TRBV11-2 and J is TRBJ1-1; no clear D gene. Germline V gives CDR1 SGHAT, CDR2 FQNNGV. This CDR3 contains 15 residues. V was trimmed by 5 bases and J by 1 base, leaving 14 bases between them. The CDR3 DNA is TGTGCCAGCAGCCATTATCACAGATCGAACACTGAAGCTTTCTTT. Its translation: CASSHYHRSNTEAFF.

The rearrangement joins TRBV3-1 (or the pseudogene TRBV3-2) to TRBJ1-5, with 12 positions matching TRBD1. Trimming at V came to 1 base and at J to 6 bases, leaving 4 bases not matched to a gene. In germline, CDR1 is LGHDT, CDR2 YNNKEL (reference sequence). The CDR3 consists of 16 residues. This CDR3 reads CASSQGGTGGTQPQHF. The CDR3 bases are TGTGCCAGCAGCCAAGGGGGGACAGGGGGCACTCAGCCCCAGCATTTT.

This clone was seen more than once but under ten times. J is TRBJ2-7 and V is TRBV10-1; 10 bases align to TRBD1. This CDR3 has 14 residues. J lost 0 bases, V lost 8 bases, and 4 bases had no gene match. Germline V gene sequence: CDR1 WNHNN, CDR2 SYGVQD (reference sequence). CDR3 nucleotide sequence: TGCGCCAGCTACAGGGACAGGGGCTCCTACGAGCAGTACTTC. It specifies CASYRDRGSYEQYF.

V is TRBV4-3 and J is TRBJ2-5, with 7 nucleotides matching TRBD2. The CDR3 consists of 15 residues. Germline V gene data show CDR1 as LGHNA and CDR2 as YSLEER. V shed 7 bases, J shed 0 bases, and the junction held 8 bases outside the gene matches. CDR3 residues: CASKPSGLDQETQYF. The CDR3 nucleotides are TGCGCCAGCAAACCCTCCGGACTAGACCAAGAGACCCAGTACTTC.

The V call is TRBV29-1, the J call TRBJ2-3; TRBD1 matches at 8 bases. Per the germline V gene, CDR1 is SQVTM and CDR2 is ANQGSEA. CDR3 length: 13 residues. Trimming removed 3 bases from V and 4 bases from J; junction bases left unmatched: 3. DNA of the CDR3: TGCAGCGTTGACGGACAGGGAGCAGATACGCAGTATTTT. Its protein is CSVDGQGADTQYF.